These 5 T cell receptor beta chains were sequenced from one sample in a study of OX40 agonist ivuxolimab in advanced cancers. Data came from immunoSEQ multiplex PCR; TCRdb stores just in-frame clones and leaves some out. The repertoire holds about 94,000 clones, 87% seen once, with 0.31% in the top ten. The material sequenced was CD4+ or CD8+ T cells sorted from blood, taken in a trial of the OX40 agonist ivuxolimab. All receptors come from an adult with an advanced solid tumor such as melanoma, head and neck, liver or kidney cancer.

This chain connects TRBV11-1 to TRBJ2-7, with D perhaps given as TRBD1 or TRBD2 (5 bases each). V was clipped by 2 bases and J by 6 bases, with 11 bases between them. Germline CDR1 and CDR2: SGHAT and FQDESV (reference sequence). This CDR3 comprises 13 residues. The CDR3 loop reads CASSLIGGGEQYF. The CDR3 nucleotides read TGTGCCAGCAGCTTAATTGGTGGGGGCGAGCAGTACTTC.

The chain links TRBV27 to TRBJ1-2, with D unclear. V shed 0 bases and J shed 4 bases, with 6 bases lying between them. CDR3 length: 13 amino acids. Per the germline V gene, CDR1 is MNHEY and CDR2 is SMNVEV (reference sequence). DNA of the CDR3: TGTGCCAGCAGTTTATCGAGCGGCTATGGCTACACCTTC. Its protein is CASSLSSGYGYTF.

The V call is TRBV5-1, the J call TRBJ2-2, with D maybe TRBD1 (6 bases). Trimming took off 4 bases at V and 6 bases at J, with 19 bases between the two ends. CDR3 length: 16 amino acids. The germline gives CDR1 SGHRS, CDR2 YFSETQ. The CDR3 sequence is CASSILQGFAAGELFF. CDR3 sequence (DNA): TGCGCCAGCAGCATCCTACAGGGTTTTGCGGCCGGGGAGCTGTTTTTT. Complete variable domain (other parts from reference TRBV5-1 and TRBJ2-2): KAGVTQTPRYLIKTRGQQVTLSCSPISGHRSVSWYQQTPGQGLQFLFEYFSETQRNKGNFPGRFSGRQFSNSRSEMNVSTLELGDSALYLCASSILQGFAAGELFFGEGSRLTVL.

This rearrangement joins TRBV10-1 to TRBJ2-3, with a tentative D call TRBD2 (6 bases). Germline V CDR1 and CDR2: WNHNN, SYGVQD (reference sequence). The CDR3 totals 15 residues. V lost 3 bases and J lost 2, with 12 bases in between. The CDR3 coding sequence is TGCGCCAGCAGTGATAGGAGCGGGTACACAGATACGCAGTATTTT. It codes for CASSDRSGYTDTQYF.

This chain connects TRBV11-3 to TRBJ2-1; the match to TRBD1 covers 7 bases. The CDR3 runs to 17 residues. The V gene's germline CDR1 is SGHNT and CDR2 YENEEA. Germline trimming cut 3 bases from V and 9 bases from J; bases unmatched to any gene: 17. CDR3 region: CASSLRGFPETGSEQFF. The CDR3 DNA reads as TGTGCCAGCAGCTTGAGGGGATTTCCGGAGACAGGGTCTGAGCAGTTCTTC. Drawing the rest from reference TRBV11-3 and TRBJ2-1, the complete variable domain is EAGVVQSPRYKIIEKKQPVAFWCNPISGHNTLYWYLQNLGQGPELLIRYENEEAVDDSQLPKDRFSAERLKGVDSTLKIQPAELGDSAVYLCASSLRGFPETGSEQFFGPGTRLTVL.